A selection of T cell receptor beta chains follows, all from one sample in a study of OX40 agonist ivuxolimab in advanced cancers. Sequencing used immunoSEQ multiplex PCR; TCRdb keeps in-frame clones, though not all of them. Here the sample spans some 19,000 clones, around 79% being singletons. The material was CD4+ or CD8+ T cells sorted from blood, obtained in a trial of the OX40 agonist ivuxolimab. The source is an adult with an advanced solid tumor such as melanoma, head and neck, liver or kidney cancer. Both conserved end residues are part of each CDR3. The order of the fields is V gene, D gene, clone size, J gene, CDR3 DNA, CDR3 protein. The D gene is left open where the match is weak. Rows give clone size only sometimes, using once, few, many, or a class for an expanded clone.

>TRBV28|NA|NA|TRBJ2-3
TGTGCCAGCAGCGACCTGAGAGGGACGGAGACAGGAGGTTACACAGATACGCAGTATTTT
CASSDLRGTETGGYTDTQYF
>TRBV7-6|NA|NA|TRBJ1-2
TGTGCCAGCAGCCCTACCCTGGTGTCTAACTATGGCTACACCTTC
CASSPTLVSNYGYTF
>TRBV28|NA|once|TRBJ1-1
TGTGCCATCTCCTGGACGGTGAACACTGAAGCTTTCTTT
CAISWTVNTEAFF
>TRBV9|NA|NA|TRBJ2-1
TGTGCCAGCAGCGCCAACCCCAGGGGTGGGGCTCCTTCCTACAATGAGCAGTTCTTC
CASSANPRGGAPSYNEQFF
>TRBV7-9|TRBD2|NA|TRBJ2-3
TGTGCCAGCAGCGCCGCTAGCGGCAGCACAGATACGCAGTATTTT
CASSAASGSTDTQYF
>TRBV5-4|NA|few|TRBJ1-1
TGTGCCAGCAGCTCAAAGGGAGCGTTCTTT
CASSSKGAFF
>TRBV6-1|NA|NA|TRBJ1-3
TGTGCCACCCGCGACTTCCCGGGCCTTGGAAACACCATATATTTT
CATRDFPGLGNTIYF
>TRBV6-5|NA|NA|TRBJ2-1
TGTGCCAGCAGCCTTTGGGGTTATGAGCAGTTCTTC
CASSLWGYEQFF
>TRBV11-2|NA|NA|TRBJ1-1
TGTGCCAGCAGAGTGAACACTGAAGCTTTCTTT
CASRVNTEAFF
>TRBV7-9|NA|once|TRBJ1-1
TGTGCCAGCAGCCCCGGGCAGGGCGAGGACACTGAAGCTTTCTTT
CASSPGQGEDTEAFF
>TRBV5-6|NA|NA|TRBJ2-5
TGTGCCAGCAGCTTGCGGGACCCACAAGAGACCCAGTACTTC
CASSLRDPQETQYF
>TRBV29-1|NA|NA|TRBJ1-1
TGCAGCGCAACATCGGCTGAAGCTTTCTTT
CSATSAEAFF
>TRBV27|NA|NA|TRBJ2-3
TGTGCCAGCAGTTTATTCGACAGCACAGATACGCAGTATTTT
CASSLFDSTDTQYF
>TRBV19|TRBD1|NA|TRBJ1-5
TGTGCCAGTAGTATTCAGACAGGGGGTAATCAGCCCCAGCATTTT
CASSIQTGGNQPQHF
>TRBV27|NA|NA|TRBJ2-7
TGTGCCAGCAGGTTCGGGGACCCCTCCTACGAGCAGTACTTC
CASRFGDPSYEQYF